This note documents a single TCR beta chain sequence. Its target is unknown. Measured with immunoSEQ multiplex PCR; TCRdb has only the in-frame clones, and not every one. This table has more than 100,000 clones, about nine tenths appearing once. These data originate in a study of T cell responses to AZD1222 COVID-19 vaccine. Study outcomes and limitations: The study reported that nearly half of spike-specific TCRs target unmutated variant regions. It was only after the peak T cell response that any repertoires were sampled. Females outnumbered males among donors, who were mostly white British; clonal diversity was possibly underestimated.

Germline V gene sequence: CDR1 SQVTM, CDR2 ANQGSEA. Trimming left V 5 bases short and J 2 bases short, with 13 bases between. The CDR3 sequence is 14 residues long. This sequence originates from an adult who received the AZD1222 COVID-19 vaccine. The gene calls are TRBV29-1 and TRBJ1-3; maybe TRBD1 (6 bases). Sequenced here: peripheral blood, sampled 28 days after the second AZD1222 dose. The CDR3 sequence is CSVRDRTAGNTIYF. As DNA, the CDR3 is TGCAGCGTTCGTGACAGGACTGCTGGAAACACCATATATTTT.